These 2 T cell receptor beta chains share one sample of origin, sequenced in a study of cytomegalovirus exposure and HLA in healthy donors. 60 Vbeta and 13 Jbeta primers were used in PCR. Some clones are missing from TCRdb's copy, which holds only in-frame ones; the method was immunoSEQ multiplex PCR. Of about 130,000 clones listed, 55% to 80% are singletons. The specimen sequenced was PBMCs. Receptors were obtained from a woman between 40 and 55 years old in good health and CMV-seronegative.

This clone was seen a handful of times. The chain recombines TRBV10-3 with TRBJ1-5, with D unresolved. The germline V gene has CDR1 ENHRY and CDR2 SYGVKD. With 0 bases removed from V and 6 bases from J, the gap between germline ends came to 6 bases. The length of the CDR3 is 13 residues. CDR3 in DNA: TGTGCCATCAGTGAGTCTGAGATTCAGCCCCAGCATTTT. It codes for CAISESEIQPQHF.

J is TRBJ1-1 and V is TRBV4-1; D gene uncertain. Germline CDR1 is MGHRA and CDR2 is YSYEKL. The CDR3 loop spans 14 amino acids. The V and J ends lost 0 bases and 0 bases respectively, with 5 bases between them. The CDR3 coding sequence is TGCGCCAGCAGCCAAGATCTCCTGAACACTGAAGCTTTCTTT. Translated, it gives CASSQDLLNTEAFF.